This T cell receptor beta chain emerged from a study of graft-versus-host responses after intestinal transplantation. On the study more broadly: Recipients got multivisceral, liver-intestinal, or isolated intestinal transplants. Whole-study findings and limits: The authors found GvH clones in recipient marrow, some appearing first in ileum or blood.

There are 11 residues in the CDR3. Germline CDR1 is DFQATT and CDR2 is SNEGSKA (reference sequence). Trimming cost V 3 bases and J 9 bases, with 12 bases left between them. On this clone: The antigen remains unidentified.

Sequencing was performed with immunoSEQ multiplex PCR; in TCRdb, only in-frame clones are kept and a portion is missing. The data show about 98,000 clones, around 86% seen once. This specimen was PBMCs, taken 255 days after intestinal transplant. The J gene is TRBJ2-7, the V gene TRBV20-1, with D hard to call. The sequence was obtained from a human patient who received an intestinal transplant, so some T cells may come from the graft donor. This CDR3 reads CSARSAVGQYF. The CDR3 nucleotides read TGCAGTGCTAGGTCGGCGGTAGGGCAGTACTTC.